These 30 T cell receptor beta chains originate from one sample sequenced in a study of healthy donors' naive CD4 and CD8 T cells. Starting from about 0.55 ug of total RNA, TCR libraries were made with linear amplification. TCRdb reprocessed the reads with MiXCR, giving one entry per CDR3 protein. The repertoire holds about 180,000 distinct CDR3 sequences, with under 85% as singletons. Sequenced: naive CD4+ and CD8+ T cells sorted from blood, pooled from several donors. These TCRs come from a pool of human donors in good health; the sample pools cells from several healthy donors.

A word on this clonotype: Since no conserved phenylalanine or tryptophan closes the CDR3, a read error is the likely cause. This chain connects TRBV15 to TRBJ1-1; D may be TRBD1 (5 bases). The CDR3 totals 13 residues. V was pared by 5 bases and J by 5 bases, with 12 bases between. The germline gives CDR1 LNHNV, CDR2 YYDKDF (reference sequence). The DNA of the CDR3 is TGTGCCACCAGCCGTCCCCAGGGAACTGAAGCTTTCCTT. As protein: CATSRPQGTEAFL.

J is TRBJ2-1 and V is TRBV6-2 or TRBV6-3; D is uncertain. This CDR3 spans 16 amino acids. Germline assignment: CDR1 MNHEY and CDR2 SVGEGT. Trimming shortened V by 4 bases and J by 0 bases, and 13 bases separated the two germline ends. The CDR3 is CASSFTPLSSYNEQFF. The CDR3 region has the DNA TGTGCCAGCAGTTTTACCCCCTTAAGCTCCTACAATGAGCAGTTCTTC.

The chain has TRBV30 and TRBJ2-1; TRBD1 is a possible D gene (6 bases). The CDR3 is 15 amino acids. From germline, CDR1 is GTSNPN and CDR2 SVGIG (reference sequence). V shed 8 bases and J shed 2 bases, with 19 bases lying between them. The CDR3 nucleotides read TGTGCCCGGACGGTGGGGGCAAACCCCTACAATGAGCAGTTCTTC. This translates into CARTVGANPYNEQFF. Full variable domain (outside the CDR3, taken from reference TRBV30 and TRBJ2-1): SQTIHQWPATLVQPVGSPLSLECTVEGTSNPNLYWYRQAAGRGLQLLFYSVGIGQISSEVPQNLSASRPQDRQFILSSKKLLLSDSGFYLCARTVGANPYNEQFFGPGTRLTVL.

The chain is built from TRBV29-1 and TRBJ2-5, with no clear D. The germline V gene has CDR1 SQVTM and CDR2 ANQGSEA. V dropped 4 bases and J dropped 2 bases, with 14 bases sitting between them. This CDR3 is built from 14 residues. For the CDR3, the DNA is TGCAGCGTTGTGGTTTCTTTCGGGCAAGAGACCCAGTACTTC. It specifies CSVVVSFGQETQYF.

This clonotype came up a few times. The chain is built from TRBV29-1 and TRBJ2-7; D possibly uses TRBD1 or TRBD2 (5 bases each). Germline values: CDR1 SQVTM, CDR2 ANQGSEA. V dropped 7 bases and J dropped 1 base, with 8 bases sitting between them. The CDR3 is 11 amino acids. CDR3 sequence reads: CSGGESYEQYF. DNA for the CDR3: TGCAGCGGAGGGGAATCCTACGAGCAGTACTTC.

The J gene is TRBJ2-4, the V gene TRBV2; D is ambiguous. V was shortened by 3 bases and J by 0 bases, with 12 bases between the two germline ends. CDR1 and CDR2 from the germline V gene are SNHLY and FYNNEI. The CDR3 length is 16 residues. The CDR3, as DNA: TGTGCCAGCAGTGACAGACAACCAATAGCCAAAAACATTCAGTACTTC. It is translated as CASSDRQPIAKNIQYF.

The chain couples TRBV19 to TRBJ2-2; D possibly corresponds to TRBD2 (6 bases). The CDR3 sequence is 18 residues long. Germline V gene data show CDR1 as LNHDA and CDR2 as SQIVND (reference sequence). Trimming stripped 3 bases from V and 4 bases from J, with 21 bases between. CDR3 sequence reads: CASSIRIVRGAGTGELFF. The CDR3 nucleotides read TGTGCCAGTAGTATTCGAATTGTTCGCGGGGCGGGCACCGGGGAGCTGTTTTTT. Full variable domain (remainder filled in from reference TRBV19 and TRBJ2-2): DGGITQSPKYLFRKEGQNVTLSCEQNLNHDAMYWYRQDPGQGLRLIYYSQIVNDFQKGDIAEGYSVSREKKESFPLTVTSAQKNPTAFYLCASSIRIVRGAGTGELFFGEGSRLTVL.

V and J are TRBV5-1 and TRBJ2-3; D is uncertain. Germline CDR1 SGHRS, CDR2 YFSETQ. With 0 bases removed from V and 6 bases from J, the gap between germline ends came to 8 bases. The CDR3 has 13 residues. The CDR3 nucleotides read TGCGCCAGCAGCTTGGAAGCGCCGGATACGCAGTATTTT. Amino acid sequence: CASSLEAPDTQYF.

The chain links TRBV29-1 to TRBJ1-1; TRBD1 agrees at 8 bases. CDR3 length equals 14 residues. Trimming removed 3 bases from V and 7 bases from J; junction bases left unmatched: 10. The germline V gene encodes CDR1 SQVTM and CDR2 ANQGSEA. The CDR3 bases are TGCAGCGTTGAGACGGACAGGGTGGAGTTTGAAGCTTTCTTT. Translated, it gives CSVETDRVEFEAFF.

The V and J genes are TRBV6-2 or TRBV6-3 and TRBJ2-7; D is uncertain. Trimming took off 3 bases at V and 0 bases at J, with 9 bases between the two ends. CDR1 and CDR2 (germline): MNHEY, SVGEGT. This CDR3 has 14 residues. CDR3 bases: TGTGCCAGCAGTTATCGGCAGATCTCCTACGAGCAGTACTTC. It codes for CASSYRQISYEQYF.

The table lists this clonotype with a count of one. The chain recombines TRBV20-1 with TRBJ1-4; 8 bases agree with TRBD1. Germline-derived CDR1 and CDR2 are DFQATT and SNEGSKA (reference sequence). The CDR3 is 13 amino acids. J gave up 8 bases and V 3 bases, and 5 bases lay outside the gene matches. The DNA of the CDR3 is TGCAGTGCTAGTCGGCAGGGGGCGGAAAAACTGTTTTTT. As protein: CSASRQGAEKLFF.

The CDR3 reads CASRPRSPDTQYF. Here the CDR3 DNA reads TGTGCCAGCCGTCCACGGTCCCCAGATACGCAGTATTTT. The chain joins TRBV6-5 to TRBJ2-3; D gene uncertain. Trimming took 8 bases from V and 4 from J, leaving 13 bases between them. Germline values: CDR1 MNHEY, CDR2 SVGAGI. The CDR3 is 13 amino acids.

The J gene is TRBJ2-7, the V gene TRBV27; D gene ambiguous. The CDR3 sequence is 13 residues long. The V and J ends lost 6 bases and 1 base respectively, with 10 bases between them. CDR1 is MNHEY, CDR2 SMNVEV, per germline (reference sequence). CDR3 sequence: CASSLSGSYEQYF. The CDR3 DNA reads TGTGCCAGCAGCTTAAGTGGTTCCTACGAGCAGTACTTC.

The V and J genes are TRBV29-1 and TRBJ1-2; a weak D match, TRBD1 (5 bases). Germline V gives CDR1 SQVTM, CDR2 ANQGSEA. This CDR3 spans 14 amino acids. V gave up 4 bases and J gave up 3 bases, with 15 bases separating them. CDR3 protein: CSVVPEGKYYGYTF. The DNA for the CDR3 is TGCAGCGTTGTCCCCGAGGGGAAATACTATGGCTACACCTTC. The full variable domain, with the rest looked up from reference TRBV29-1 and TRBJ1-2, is SAVISQKPSRDICQRGTSLTIQCQVDSQVTMMFWYRQQPGQSLTLIATANQGSEATYESGFVIDKFPISRPNLTFSTLTVSNMSPEDSSIYLCSVVPEGKYYGYTFGSGTRLTVV.

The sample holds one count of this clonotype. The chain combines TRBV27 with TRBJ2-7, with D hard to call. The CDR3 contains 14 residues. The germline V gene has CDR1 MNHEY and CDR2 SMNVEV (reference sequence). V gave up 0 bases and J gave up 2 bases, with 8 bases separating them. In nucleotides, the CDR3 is TGTGCCAGCAGTTTATCCTCCAGACCCTACGAGCAGTACTTC. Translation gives CASSLSSRPYEQYF.

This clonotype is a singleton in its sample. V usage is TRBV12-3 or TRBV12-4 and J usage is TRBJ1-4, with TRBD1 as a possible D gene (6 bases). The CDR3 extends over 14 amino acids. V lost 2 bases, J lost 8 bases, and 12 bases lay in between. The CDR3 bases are TGTGCCAGCAGTTTAAGAACAGGGAAGGAAAAACTGTTTTTT. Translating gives CASSLRTGKEKLFF.

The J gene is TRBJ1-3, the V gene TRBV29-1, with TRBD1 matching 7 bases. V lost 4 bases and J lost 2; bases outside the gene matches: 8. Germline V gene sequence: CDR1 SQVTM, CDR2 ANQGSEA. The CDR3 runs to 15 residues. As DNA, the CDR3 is TGCAGCGTTGGGTGGACAGGATCGCCTGGAAACACCATATATTTT. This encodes CSVGWTGSPGNTIYF. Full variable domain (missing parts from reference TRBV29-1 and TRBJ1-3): SAVISQKPSRDICQRGTSLTIQCQVDSQVTMMFWYRQQPGQSLTLIATANQGSEATYESGFVIDKFPISRPNLTFSTLTVSNMSPEDSSIYLCSVGWTGSPGNTIYFGEGSWLTVV.

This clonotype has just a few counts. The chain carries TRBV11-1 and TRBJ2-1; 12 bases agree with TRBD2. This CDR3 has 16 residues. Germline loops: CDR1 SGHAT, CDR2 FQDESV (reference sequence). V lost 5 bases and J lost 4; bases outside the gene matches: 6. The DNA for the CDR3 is TGTGCCAGCAGCCGCGGACTAGCGGGAAGTTACAATGAGCAGTTCTTC. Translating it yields CASSRGLAGSYNEQFF.

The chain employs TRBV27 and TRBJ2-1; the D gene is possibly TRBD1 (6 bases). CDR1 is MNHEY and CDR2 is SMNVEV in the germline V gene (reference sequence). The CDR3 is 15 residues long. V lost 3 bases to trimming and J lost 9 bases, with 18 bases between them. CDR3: CASSFGRGSNGEQFF. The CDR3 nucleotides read TGTGCCAGCAGTTTCGGCAGGGGCTCAAATGGTGAGCAGTTCTTC.

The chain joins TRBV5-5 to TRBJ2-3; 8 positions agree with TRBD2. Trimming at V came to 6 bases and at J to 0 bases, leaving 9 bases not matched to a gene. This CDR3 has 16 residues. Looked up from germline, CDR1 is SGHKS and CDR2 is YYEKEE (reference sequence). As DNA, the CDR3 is TGTGCCAGCACCTCCCTAGCGGGCCGTAGCACAGATACGCAGTATTTT. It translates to CASTSLAGRSTDTQYF.

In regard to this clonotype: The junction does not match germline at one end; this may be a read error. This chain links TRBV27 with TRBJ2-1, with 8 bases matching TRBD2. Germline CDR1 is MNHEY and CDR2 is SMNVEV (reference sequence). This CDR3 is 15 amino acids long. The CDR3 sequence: CASSFGLAGFNEQLF. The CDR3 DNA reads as TGTGCCAGCAGTTTTGGGCTAGCGGGCTTCAATGAGCAGCTCTTC.

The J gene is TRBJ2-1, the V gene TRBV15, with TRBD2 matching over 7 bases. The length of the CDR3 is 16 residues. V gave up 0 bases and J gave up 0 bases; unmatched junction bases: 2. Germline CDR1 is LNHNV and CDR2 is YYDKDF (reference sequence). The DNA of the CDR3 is TGTGCCACCAGCAGAGATCCGGGGGGCTCCTACAATGAGCAGTTCTTC. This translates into CATSRDPGGSYNEQFF. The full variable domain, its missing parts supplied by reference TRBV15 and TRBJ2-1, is DAMVIQNPRYQVTQFGKPVTLSCSQTLNHNVMYWYQQKSSQAPKLLFHYYDKDFNNEADTPDNFQSRRPNTSFCFLDIRSPGLGDTAMYLCATSRDPGGSYNEQFFGPGTRLTVL.

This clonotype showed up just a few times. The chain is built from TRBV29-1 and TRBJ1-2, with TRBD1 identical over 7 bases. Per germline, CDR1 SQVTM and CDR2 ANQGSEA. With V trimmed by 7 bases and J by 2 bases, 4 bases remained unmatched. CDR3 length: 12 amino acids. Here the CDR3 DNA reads TGCAGCGCTGGGACAGTAAACTATGGCTACACCTTC. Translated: CSAGTVNYGYTF.

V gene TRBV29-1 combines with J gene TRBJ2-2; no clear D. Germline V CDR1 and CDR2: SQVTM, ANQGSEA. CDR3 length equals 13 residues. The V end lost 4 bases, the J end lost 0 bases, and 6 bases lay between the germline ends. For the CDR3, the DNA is TGCAGCGTTGTATCTGCGAACACCGGGGAGCTGTTTTTT. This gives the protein CSVVSANTGELFF.

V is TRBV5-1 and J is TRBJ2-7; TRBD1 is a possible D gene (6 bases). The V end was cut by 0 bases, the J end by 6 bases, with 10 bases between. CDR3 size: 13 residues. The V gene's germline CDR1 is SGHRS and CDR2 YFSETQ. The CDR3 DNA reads TGCGCCAGCAGCTTGGCCTCAGGGGCCGAGCAGTACTTC. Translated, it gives CASSLASGAEQYF.

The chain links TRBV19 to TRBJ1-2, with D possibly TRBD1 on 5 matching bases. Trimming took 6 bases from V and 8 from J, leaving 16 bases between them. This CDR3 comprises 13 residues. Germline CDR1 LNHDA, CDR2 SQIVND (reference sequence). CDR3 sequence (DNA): TGTGCCAGTAGCCTCGGGGGGTTCGAGGGCTACACCTTC. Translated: CASSLGGFEGYTF.

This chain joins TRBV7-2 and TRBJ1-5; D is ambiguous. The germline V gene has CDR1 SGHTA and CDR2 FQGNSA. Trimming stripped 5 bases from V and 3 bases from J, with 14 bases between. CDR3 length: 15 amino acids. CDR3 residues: CASSLGSRLNQPQHF. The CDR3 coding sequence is TGTGCCAGCAGCCTCGGGTCCCGCCTCAATCAGCCCCAGCATTTT.

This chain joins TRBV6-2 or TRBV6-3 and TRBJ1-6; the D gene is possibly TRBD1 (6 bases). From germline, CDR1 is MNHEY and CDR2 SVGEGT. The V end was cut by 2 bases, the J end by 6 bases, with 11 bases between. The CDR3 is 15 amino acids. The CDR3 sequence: CASSYQGQSNSPLHF. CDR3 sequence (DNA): TGTGCCAGCAGTTACCAGGGACAATCTAATTCACCCCTCCACTTT.

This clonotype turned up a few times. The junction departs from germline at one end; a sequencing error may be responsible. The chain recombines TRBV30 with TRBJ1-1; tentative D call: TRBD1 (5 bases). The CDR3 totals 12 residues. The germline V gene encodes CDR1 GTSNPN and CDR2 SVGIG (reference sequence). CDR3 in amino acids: CASTTGNTEAFF. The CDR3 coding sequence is TGCGCCTCAACCACAGGGAACACTGAAGCTTTCTTT.

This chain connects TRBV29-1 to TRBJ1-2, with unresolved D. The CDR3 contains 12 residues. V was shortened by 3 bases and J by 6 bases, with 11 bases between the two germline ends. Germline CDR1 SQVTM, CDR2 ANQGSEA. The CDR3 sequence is CSVEEGLDGYTF. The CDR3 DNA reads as TGCAGCGTTGAGGAAGGGTTGGATGGCTACACCTTC.